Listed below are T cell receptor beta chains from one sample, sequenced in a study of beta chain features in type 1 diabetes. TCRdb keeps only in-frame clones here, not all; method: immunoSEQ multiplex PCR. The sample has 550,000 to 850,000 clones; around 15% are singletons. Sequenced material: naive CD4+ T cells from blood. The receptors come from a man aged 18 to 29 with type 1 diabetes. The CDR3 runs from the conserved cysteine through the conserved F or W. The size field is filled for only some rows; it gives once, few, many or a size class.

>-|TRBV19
CASSMGAGANEQFF
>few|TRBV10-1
CASSESQLNTEAFF
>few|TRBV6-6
CASSPQGVGDSPLHF
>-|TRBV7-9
CASSRGPDTQYF
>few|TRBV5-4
CASSSDSVLTF
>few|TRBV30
CAWSHTTGDTEAFF
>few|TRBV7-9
CASGRTAEGEKLFF
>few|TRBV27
CASSPAGLAGGPEGTDTQYF
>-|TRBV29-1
CSVVGLAGGQTQYF
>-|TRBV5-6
CASSFPTTGGELFF
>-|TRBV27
CASVIRDGANYGYTF
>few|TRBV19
CASTATGSGETQYF
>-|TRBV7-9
CASSWSNTGELFF
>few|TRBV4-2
CASSQVDTGTDTQYF
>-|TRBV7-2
CASSFTGVSGNTIYF
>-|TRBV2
CASSDRGAGYSPLHF
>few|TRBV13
CASSTGQTPDTQYF
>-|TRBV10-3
CAASAPTDTQYF
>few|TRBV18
CASSPTHSEQPQHF
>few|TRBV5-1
CASSPTGMGYEQYF
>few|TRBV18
CASSRLGEQFF
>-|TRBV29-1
CSVEDTDTQYF
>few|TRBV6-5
CASSSGAEAFF
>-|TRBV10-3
CAISESDEKLFF
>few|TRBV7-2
CASSSRQGVKDGYTF
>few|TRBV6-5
CASSSTSGVYNEQFF
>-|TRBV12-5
CASGLRLEYNEQFF
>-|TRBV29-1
CSVVQGATGNQPQHF